The 8 T cell receptor beta chains in this list originate from one sample, sequenced in a study of identical twins. TCRdb processed the 5' RACE reads anew with MiXCR; each CDR3 protein has one entry. Among around 530,000 distinct CDR3 sequences listed, about 16% were seen once. These sequences were also reported in another study, on yellow fever vaccine responses in identical twins.

The sequencing sample was made of CD4+ T cells sorted from blood. Receptors originate from a woman younger than 35 in good health.

The rearrangement links TRBV2 to TRBJ2-1; 8 nucleotides agree with TRBD2. The CDR3 runs 14 residues. The V gene's germline CDR1 is SNHLY and CDR2 FYNNEI. V shed 7 bases, J shed 9 bases, and the junction held 11 bases outside the gene matches. CDR3 residues: CASIKGTREGEQFF. CDR3 in DNA: TGTGCCAGCATTAAAGGGACTAGAGAGGGTGAGCAGTTCTTC.

The chain has TRBV12-3 or TRBV12-4 and TRBJ2-7; TRBD2 might be the D (5 bases). Trimming cost V 5 bases and J 6 bases, with 14 bases left between them. The length of the CDR3 is 13 residues. The DNA of the CDR3 is TGTGCCAGCAGTCCAGCTGAGGGCCTCGAGCAGTACGTC. Its translation is CASSPAEGLEQYV.

The CDR3 DNA reads TGCAGCGTTTCTCCGGCAGTGGGAGGCACAGATACGCAGTATTTT. This codes for CSVSPAVGGTDTQYF. The chain links TRBV29-1 to TRBJ2-3, with a tentative D call TRBD2 (5 bases). V gave up 5 bases and J gave up 1 base, with 16 bases separating them. CDR3 size: 15 residues. CDR1 and CDR2 (germline): SQVTM, ANQGSEA.

This clonotype was counted between two and nine times. The V gene is TRBV5-1, the J gene TRBJ2-6; TRBD1 is a possible D gene (5 bases). The V end lost 4 bases, the J end lost 0 bases, and 14 bases lay between the germline ends. The CDR3 is made up of 17 amino acids. Germline assignment: CDR1 SGHRS and CDR2 YFSETQ. CDR3 amino acids: CASSQDIASSGANVLTF. CDR3 sequence (DNA): TGCGCCAGCAGCCAGGACATTGCGAGCTCTGGGGCCAACGTCCTGACTTTC.

On this clonotype: A junction end diverges from the germline sequence, so it may reflect a read error. The V and J genes are TRBV3-1 and TRBJ2-3, with TRBD2 matching 13 bases. This CDR3 contains 17 residues. The germline V gene encodes CDR1 LGHDT and CDR2 YNNKEL (reference sequence). The CDR3 region is CACRPGTSGASTDTQYF. In nucleotides, the CDR3 is TGTGCCTGCAGGCCCGGGACTAGCGGGGCTAGCACAGATACGCAGTATTTT.

V usage is TRBV5-1 and J usage is TRBJ1-6; 7 bases are a match to TRBD1. The trim removed 4 bases at V and 9 bases at J, leaving 10 bases unmatched. The CDR3 runs to 15 residues. Germline V gene data show CDR1 as SGHRS and CDR2 as YFSETQ. CDR3 region: CASSLRQGGGSPLHF. CDR3 DNA sequence: TGCGCCAGCAGCCTACGACAGGGTGGGGGTTCACCCCTCCACTTT.

The chain couples TRBV3-1 to TRBJ2-1; D is undetermined. The CDR3 totals 14 residues. V dropped 7 bases and J dropped 1 base, with 11 bases sitting between them. Germline V gene data show CDR1 as LGHDT and CDR2 as YNNKEL (reference sequence). CDR3 in amino acids: CASNPPGSYNEQFF. CDR3 in DNA: TGTGCCAGCAACCCTCCGGGTTCCTACAATGAGCAGTTCTTC.

A few counts support this clonotype. The chain carries TRBV20-1 and TRBJ2-5; maybe TRBD2 (5 bases). With 5 bases removed from V and 5 bases from J, the gap between germline ends came to 9 bases. The CDR3 loop spans 11 amino acids. CDR1 is DFQATT, CDR2 SNEGSKA, per germline (reference sequence). CDR3 in amino acids: CSAEGSETQYF. In DNA form, the CDR3 reads TGCAGTGCTGAGGGCTCGGAGACCCAGTACTTC.